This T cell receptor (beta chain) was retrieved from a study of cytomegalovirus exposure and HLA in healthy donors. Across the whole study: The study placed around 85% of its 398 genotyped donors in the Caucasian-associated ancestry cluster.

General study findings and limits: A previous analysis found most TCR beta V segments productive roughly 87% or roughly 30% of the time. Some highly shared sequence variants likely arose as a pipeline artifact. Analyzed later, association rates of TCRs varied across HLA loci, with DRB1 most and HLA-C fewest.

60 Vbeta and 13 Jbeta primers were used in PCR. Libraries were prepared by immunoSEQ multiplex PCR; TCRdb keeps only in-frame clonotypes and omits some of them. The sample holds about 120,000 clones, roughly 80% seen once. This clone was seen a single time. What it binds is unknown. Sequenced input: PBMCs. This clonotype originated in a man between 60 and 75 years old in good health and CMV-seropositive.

In nucleotides, the CDR3 is TGCGCCAGCAGCTTAGGACAGGGAGGACAGCCCCAGCATTTT. Amino acids: CASSLGQGGQPQHF. V gene TRBV5-1 combines with J gene TRBJ1-5, with TRBD1 matching over 8 bases. This CDR3 spans 14 amino acids. The germline V gene encodes CDR1 SGHRS and CDR2 YFSETQ. V gave up 2 bases and J gave up 7 bases; unmatched junction bases: 5.